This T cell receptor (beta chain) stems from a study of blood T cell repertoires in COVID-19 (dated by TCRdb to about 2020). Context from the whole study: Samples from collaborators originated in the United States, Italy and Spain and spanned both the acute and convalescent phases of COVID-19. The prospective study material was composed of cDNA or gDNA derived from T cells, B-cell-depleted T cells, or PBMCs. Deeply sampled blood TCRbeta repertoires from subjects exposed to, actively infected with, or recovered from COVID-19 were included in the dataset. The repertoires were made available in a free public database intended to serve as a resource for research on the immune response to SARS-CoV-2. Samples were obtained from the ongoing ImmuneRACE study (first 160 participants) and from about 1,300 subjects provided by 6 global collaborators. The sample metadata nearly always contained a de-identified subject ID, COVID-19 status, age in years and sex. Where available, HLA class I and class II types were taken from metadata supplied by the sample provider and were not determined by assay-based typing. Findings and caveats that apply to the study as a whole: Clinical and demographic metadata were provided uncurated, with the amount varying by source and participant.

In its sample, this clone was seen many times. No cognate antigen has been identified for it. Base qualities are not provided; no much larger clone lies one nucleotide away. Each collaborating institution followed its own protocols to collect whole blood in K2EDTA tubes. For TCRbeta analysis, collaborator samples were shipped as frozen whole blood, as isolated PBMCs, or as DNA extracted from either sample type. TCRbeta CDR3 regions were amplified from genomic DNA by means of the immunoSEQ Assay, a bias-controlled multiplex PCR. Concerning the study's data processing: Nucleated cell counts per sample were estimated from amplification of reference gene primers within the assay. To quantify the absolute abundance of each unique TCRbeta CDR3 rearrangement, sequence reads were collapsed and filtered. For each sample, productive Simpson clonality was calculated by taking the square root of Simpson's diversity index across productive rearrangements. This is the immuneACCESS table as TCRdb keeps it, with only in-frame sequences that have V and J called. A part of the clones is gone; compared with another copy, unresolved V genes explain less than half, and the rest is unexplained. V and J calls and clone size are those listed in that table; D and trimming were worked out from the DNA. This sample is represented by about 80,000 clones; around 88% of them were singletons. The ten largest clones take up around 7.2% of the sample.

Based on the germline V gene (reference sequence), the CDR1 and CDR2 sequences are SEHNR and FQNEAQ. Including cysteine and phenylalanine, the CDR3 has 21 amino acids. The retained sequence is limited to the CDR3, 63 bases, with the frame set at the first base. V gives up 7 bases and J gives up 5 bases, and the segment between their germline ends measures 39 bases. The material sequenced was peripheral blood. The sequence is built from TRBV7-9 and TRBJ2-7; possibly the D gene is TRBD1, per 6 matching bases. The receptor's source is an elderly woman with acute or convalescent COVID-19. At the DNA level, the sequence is TGTGCCAGCACCCCACCCCTGGGAGAGCGTAAACAGGGTGGGAAAACCCACGAGCAGTACTTC. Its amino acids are CASTPPLGERKQGGKTHEQYF.